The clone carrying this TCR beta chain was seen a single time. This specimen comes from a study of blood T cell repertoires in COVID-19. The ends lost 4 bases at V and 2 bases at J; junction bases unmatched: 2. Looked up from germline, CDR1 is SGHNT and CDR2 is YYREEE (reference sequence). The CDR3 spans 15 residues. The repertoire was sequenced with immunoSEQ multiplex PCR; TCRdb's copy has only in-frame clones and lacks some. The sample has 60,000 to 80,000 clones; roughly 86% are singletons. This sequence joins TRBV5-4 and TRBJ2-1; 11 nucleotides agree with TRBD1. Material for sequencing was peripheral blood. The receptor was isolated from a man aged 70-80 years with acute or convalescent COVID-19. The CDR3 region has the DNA TGTGCCAGCAGCCAGGACAGGGGGCCCTACAATGAGCAGTTCTTC. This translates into CASSQDRGPYNEQFF.